This TCR beta chain was recorded in a study of identical twins. TCRdb re-analysed the 5' RACE reads in MiXCR, keeping a single row per CDR3 protein. The sample lists about 530,000 distinct CDR3 sequences; 20% to 25% were seen once. The ends lost 3 bases at V and 3 bases at J; junction bases unmatched: 3. CDR1 DFQATT and CDR2 SNEGSKA come from the germline V gene (reference sequence). The CDR3 is made up of 13 amino acids. This sample also belongs to another study, concerning yellow fever vaccine responses in identical twins.

Sequencing was done on a sample of CD4+ T cells sorted from blood. The receptor comes from a woman younger than 35 in good health. V gene TRBV20-1 combines with J gene TRBJ2-7; 9 bases are shared with TRBD2. CDR3 region: CSASLAGNYEQYF. The CDR3 DNA is TGCAGTGCTAGTCTAGCGGGGAACTACGAGCAGTACTTC.